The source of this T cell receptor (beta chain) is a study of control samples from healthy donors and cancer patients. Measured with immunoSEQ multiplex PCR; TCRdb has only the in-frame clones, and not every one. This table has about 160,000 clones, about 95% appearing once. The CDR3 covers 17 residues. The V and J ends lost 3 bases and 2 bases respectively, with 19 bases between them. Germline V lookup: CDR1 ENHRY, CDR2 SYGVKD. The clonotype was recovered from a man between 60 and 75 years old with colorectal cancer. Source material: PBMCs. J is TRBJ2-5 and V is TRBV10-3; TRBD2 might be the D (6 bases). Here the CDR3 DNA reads TGTGCCATCAGTGAAAGGGAGGATCGTTATAGACAAGAGACCCAGTACTTC. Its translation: CAISEREDRYRQETQYF.